The 26 T cell receptor beta chains in this list originate from one sample, sequenced in a study of OX40 agonist ivuxolimab in advanced cancers. Profiled with immunoSEQ multiplex PCR; TCRdb holds only in-frame clones, not every one. The sample carries 60,000 to 65,000 clones, about 85% recorded once. The material was CD4+ or CD8+ T cells sorted from blood, obtained in a trial of the OX40 agonist ivuxolimab. The origin of the receptors is an adult with an advanced solid tumor such as melanoma, head and neck, liver or kidney cancer.

The chain combines TRBV5-1 with TRBJ2-1; a possible D gene is TRBD2 (5 bases). Trimming stripped 5 bases from V and 0 bases from J, with 9 bases between. This CDR3 is 14 amino acids long. The V gene's germline CDR1 is SGHRS and CDR2 YFSETQ. The CDR3 is CASRDSSSYNEQFF. For the CDR3, the DNA is TGCGCCAGCAGGGACTCCAGCTCCTACAATGAGCAGTTCTTC.

The chain links TRBV9 to TRBJ2-7; D may be TRBD1 (6 bases). Trimming pared 7 bases from V and 0 bases from J, leaving 14 bases between. Germline loops: CDR1 SGDLS, CDR2 YYNGEE. This CDR3 has 14 residues. The CDR3 region is CASHSGHLSYEQYF. CDR3 DNA: TGTGCCAGCCATTCGGGACACCTCTCCTACGAGCAGTACTTC.

The chain links TRBV18 to TRBJ2-1; TRBD2 might be the D (5 bases). The CDR3 covers 15 residues. The V gene lost 4 bases and the J gene lost 3 bases, with 13 bases spanning the gap. Germline lookup yields CDR1 KGHSH and CDR2 LQKENI. CDR3 sequence (DNA): TGTGCCAGCTCACTCCTCACGGGGAACTACAATGAGCAGTTCTTC. Residues: CASSLLTGNYNEQFF.

This chain connects TRBV4-3 to TRBJ2-3; possible D gene TRBD2, 5 bases. Germline V gives CDR1 LGHNA, CDR2 YSLEER. The CDR3 has 15 amino acids. V was shortened by 2 bases and J by 5 bases, with 14 bases between the two germline ends. CDR3 in DNA: TGCGCCAGCAGCCAATACCCGGACGAGGGAGATACGCAGTATTTT. Protein sequence: CASSQYPDEGDTQYF.

CDR3 region: CASSLGQTMGYTF. In DNA, the CDR3 is TGTGCCAGCAGTTTGGGGCAGACTATGGGCTACACCTTC. The rearrangement joins TRBV28 to TRBJ1-2, with D perhaps matching TRBD1 (5 bases). Trimming cost V 3 bases and J 8 bases, with 13 bases left between them. Germline V gene sequence: CDR1 MDHEN, CDR2 SYDVKM. The CDR3 runs 13 residues.

The CDR3 sequence: CAISATEQGNYEQYF. Written as DNA, the CDR3 is TGTGCCATCAGTGCCACCGAACAGGGAAACTACGAGCAGTACTTC. The gene calls are TRBV10-3 and TRBJ2-7; TRBD1 is a possible D gene (6 bases). Germline V gene data show CDR1 as ENHRY and CDR2 as SYGVKD. The V end was cut by 4 bases, the J end by 3 bases, with 16 bases between. The CDR3 has 15 amino acids.

This clone has just one count. The chain has TRBV30 and TRBJ2-3; unclear D gene. The V and J ends lost 4 bases and 4 bases respectively, with 15 bases between them. This CDR3 has 14 amino acids. Germline values: CDR1 GTSNPN, CDR2 SVGIG (reference sequence). The CDR3 DNA reads TGTGCCTGGACCCCGTGGATAAGTGCAGATACGCAGTATTTT. Its translation: CAWTPWISADTQYF.

The chain uses TRBV6-5 and TRBJ2-2; TRBD1 agrees at 7 bases. Germline values: CDR1 MNHEY, CDR2 SVGAGI. The CDR3 loop spans 13 amino acids. The trim removed 6 bases at V and 5 bases at J, leaving 3 bases unmatched. The CDR3 region is CASSRGTTGELFF. The CDR3 bases are TGTGCCAGCAGCAGGGGGACGACCGGGGAGCTGTTTTTT.

This chain links TRBV19 with TRBJ1-2; no definite D call. From germline, CDR1 is LNHDA and CDR2 SQIVND (reference sequence). This CDR3 region has 12 residues. V lost 7 bases to trimming and J lost 3 bases, with 9 bases between them. DNA of the CDR3: TGTGCCAGTAAGAGCCTGGACTATGGCTACACCTTC. Translation gives CASKSLDYGYTF.

This chain joins TRBV19 and TRBJ1-2; 10 bases agree with TRBD1. J gave up 8 bases and V 2 bases, and 5 bases lay outside the gene matches. The CDR3 loop spans 14 amino acids. CDR1 is LNHDA and CDR2 is SQIVND in the germline V gene (reference sequence). CDR3 region: CASSIPGTGVGYTF. The CDR3 nucleotides are TGTGCCAGTAGTATACCCGGGACAGGGGTCGGCTACACCTTC.

This sequence joins TRBV5-1 and TRBJ1-2; D gene unclear. Germline CDR1 SGHRS, CDR2 YFSETQ. The V end was cut by 4 bases, the J end by 8 bases, with 12 bases between. This CDR3 has 12 amino acids. The CDR3 DNA sequence: TGCGCCAGCAGCCTTGGAAATGGCGGCTACACCTTC. Translation: CASSLGNGGYTF.

The J gene is TRBJ2-1, the V gene TRBV5-1; 8 bases agree with TRBD2. Germline CDR1 and CDR2: SGHRS and YFSETQ. This CDR3 is 16 amino acids long. The trim removed 0 bases at V and 2 bases at J, leaving 4 bases unmatched. The CDR3 DNA reads TGCGCCAGCAGCTTGGCCGGTAGCGGGGCCTACAATGAGCAGTTCTTC. Translated: CASSLAGSGAYNEQFF.

The chain has TRBV5-1 and TRBJ2-1; 13 nucleotides align to TRBD2. This CDR3 region has 16 residues. The germline V gene has CDR1 SGHRS and CDR2 YFSETQ. With 3 bases clipped from V and 4 bases from J, the junction kept 4 bases outside the gene matches. DNA of the CDR3: TGCGCCAGCAGCTCCGGGACTAGCGGGATGTACAATGAGCAGTTCTTC. It specifies CASSSGTSGMYNEQFF. Based on the CDR3 plus reference TRBV5-1 and TRBJ2-1, the full variable domain is KAGVTQTPRYLIKTRGQQVTLSCSPISGHRSVSWYQQTPGQGLQFLFEYFSETQRNKGNFPGRFSGRQFSNSRSEMNVSTLELGDSALYLCASSSGTSGMYNEQFFGPGTRLTVL.

The V call is TRBV11-2, the J call TRBJ2-5; D possibly corresponds to TRBD2 (5 bases). Trimming took 6 bases from V and 4 from J, leaving 12 bases between them. The CDR3 sequence is 13 residues long. CDR1 is SGHAT, CDR2 FQNNGV, per germline. CDR3 sequence reads: CASSQGGRETQYF. The CDR3 nucleotides read TGTGCCAGCAGTCAAGGTGGGAGAGAGACCCAGTACTTC.

The gene calls are TRBV5-5 and TRBJ1-1; D gene uncertain. The CDR3 is made up of 13 amino acids. Germline V gene sequence: CDR1 SGHKS, CDR2 YYEKEE (reference sequence). The V end was cut by 6 bases, the J end by 1 base, with 10 bases between. CDR3 nucleotides: TGTGCCAGCATCCGGAGGGAGAACACTGAAGCTTTCTTT. Encoded protein: CASIRRENTEAFF.

The V gene is TRBV2, the J gene TRBJ2-5; D remains unclear. The J call is uncertain, as TRBJ2-7 better fits the DNA end. The CDR3 is 14 amino acids. Germline loops: CDR1 SNHLY, CDR2 FYNNEI. CDR3 nucleotide sequence: TGTGCCAGCCAACAACCACGGCAGTCCTACGAGCAGTACTTC. This encodes CASQQPRQSYEQYF.

This clone has a single count. V usage is TRBV7-2 and J usage is TRBJ2-3; 8 nucleotides line up with TRBD2. V was pared by 4 bases and J by 2 bases, with 11 bases of the junction left unmatched. Looked up from germline, CDR1 is SGHTA and CDR2 is FQGNSA. The CDR3 totals 17 residues. This CDR3 reads CASSSPPSGGPTDTQYF. CDR3 coding DNA: TGTGCCAGCAGCTCCCCCCCGAGCGGGGGCCCCACAGATACGCAGTATTTT. The full variable domain, rest sourced from reference TRBV7-2 and TRBJ2-3, is GAGVSQSPSNKVTEKGKDVELRCDPISGHTALYWYRQSLGQGLEFLIYFQGNSAPDKSGLPSDRFSAERTGGSVSTLTIQRTQQEDSAVYLCASSSPPSGGPTDTQYFGPGTRLTVL.

The chain combines TRBV4-2 with TRBJ1-3; D remains unclear. Germline CDR1 LGHNA, CDR2 YNFKEQ. The CDR3 runs to 15 residues. V gave up 0 bases and J gave up 0 bases, with 6 bases separating them. For the CDR3, the DNA is TGTGCCAGCAGCCAAGAGCGTGGCTCTGGAAACACCATATATTTT. Amino acid sequence: CASSQERGSGNTIYF.

This clone appeared a few times. The chain employs TRBV6-6 and TRBJ1-2, with 9 bases fitting TRBD1. This CDR3 is built from 13 residues. V lost 5 bases to trimming and J lost 7 bases; unmatched junction nucleotides: 5. Germline loops: CDR1 MNHNY, CDR2 SVGAGI (reference sequence). The DNA for the CDR3 is TGTGCCAGCAGTAACTTACAGGGGGCTGGCTACACCTTC. Translating it yields CASSNLQGAGYTF.

The chain carries TRBV5-1 and TRBJ1-4; 11 bases line up with TRBD1. Trimming cost V 5 bases and J 0 bases; bases outside gene matches: 3. The CDR3 consists of 16 residues. Per germline, CDR1 SGHRS and CDR2 YFSETQ. CDR3 residues: CASRWGQGATNEKLFF. The CDR3 coding sequence is TGCGCCAGCAGGTGGGGACAGGGGGCAACTAATGAAAAACTGTTTTTT.

The chain recombines TRBV29-1 with TRBJ1-1; D gene ambiguous. The CDR3 runs to 11 residues. Germline V CDR1 and CDR2: SQVTM, ANQGSEA. DNA for the CDR3: TGCAGTTCCCTCTCGAACACTGAAGCTTTCTTT. This codes for CSSLSNTEAFF.

This rearrangement joins TRBV6-5 to TRBJ2-2, with 9 positions matching TRBD1. The CDR3 has 16 amino acids. Looked up from germline, CDR1 is MNHEY and CDR2 is SVGAGI. With V trimmed by 2 bases and J by 3 bases, 4 bases remained unmatched. Here the CDR3 DNA reads TGTGCCAGCAGTTACGGAAGGACAGGGGACACCGGGGAGCTGTTTTTT. Its translation: CASSYGRTGDTGELFF.

This clone is a singleton in its sample. This chain's CDR3 is CASSEGANSPLHF. CDR3 DNA sequence: TGTGCCAGCAGCGAAGGGGCTAATTCACCCCTCCACTTT. The rearrangement joins TRBV7-2 to TRBJ1-6, with D possibly TRBD1 on 5 matching bases. Trimming cost V 5 bases and J 6 bases, with 8 bases left between them. Germline V lookup: CDR1 SGHTA, CDR2 FQGNSA. The CDR3 has 13 amino acids.

Regarding this clone: The junction departs from the called germline gene at one end, perhaps through a read error. In DNA, the CDR3 is TGTGCTAGCAGCTTAGGGGCTAGCGGGAGTCTACGGGACCAAGAGACCCAGTACTTC. This codes for CASSLGASGSLRDQETQYF. The chain uses TRBV7-7 and TRBJ2-5, with 10 positions matching TRBD2. CDR3 length: 19 residues. CDR1 is SSHAT, CDR2 FNYEAQ, per germline (reference sequence).

The V gene is TRBV5-8, the J gene TRBJ2-3; a possible D gene is TRBD2 (6 bases). The CDR3 is 15 residues long. Germline-derived CDR1 and CDR2 are SGHTS and YDEGEE. V lost 4 bases to trimming and J lost 0 bases, with 12 bases between them. Here the CDR3 reads CASSAGRGSTDTQYF. Here the CDR3 DNA reads TGTGCCAGCAGCGCGGGACGGGGGAGCACAGATACGCAGTATTTT.

This clone was recorded at least ten times. This chain connects TRBV29-1 to TRBJ1-5, with 7 nucleotides matching TRBD1. V shed 5 bases and J 2 bases; nucleotides not matched to a gene: 3. The CDR3 runs 13 residues. Germline V gene sequence: CDR1 SQVTM, CDR2 ANQGSEA. The CDR3 region has the DNA TGCAGCGTTCAAACAGGGGGCAATCAGCCCCAGCATTTT. This sequence encodes CSVQTGGNQPQHF.